This T cell receptor (beta chain) was obtained from a study of OX40 agonist ivuxolimab in advanced cancers. By share of the sample, this clone is medium-sized. Its specificity is not known. Notes on the study in general: At 0.1 to 3.0 mg/kg and by week 6, CD4+ and CD8+ T cells in the blood had expanded clonally. At 0.1-3.0 mg/kg, partial responders had clonal expansion among the lowest observed. Still undetermined is the antigen specificity of the expanded peripheral T cells.

This CDR3 is built from 14 residues. The germline V gene has CDR1 PRHDT and CDR2 FYEKMQ (reference sequence). The junction had 7 bases not matched to a gene; V was cut back by 7 bases and J by 4 bases. Generated by immunoSEQ multiplex PCR, the TCRdb table keeps only in-frame clones and is missing some. The table includes about 13,000 clones, about three quarters detected once. This receptor was taken from an adult with an advanced solid tumor such as melanoma, head and neck, liver or kidney cancer. Sequences were derived from CD4+ or CD8+ T cells sorted from blood, sampled in a trial of the OX40 agonist ivuxolimab. The gene calls are TRBV13 and TRBJ2-3; 8 bases line up with TRBD2. The CDR3: CASTEAGVPDTQYF. In nucleotides, the CDR3 is TGTGCCAGCACCGAAGCGGGAGTGCCAGATACGCAGTATTTT.